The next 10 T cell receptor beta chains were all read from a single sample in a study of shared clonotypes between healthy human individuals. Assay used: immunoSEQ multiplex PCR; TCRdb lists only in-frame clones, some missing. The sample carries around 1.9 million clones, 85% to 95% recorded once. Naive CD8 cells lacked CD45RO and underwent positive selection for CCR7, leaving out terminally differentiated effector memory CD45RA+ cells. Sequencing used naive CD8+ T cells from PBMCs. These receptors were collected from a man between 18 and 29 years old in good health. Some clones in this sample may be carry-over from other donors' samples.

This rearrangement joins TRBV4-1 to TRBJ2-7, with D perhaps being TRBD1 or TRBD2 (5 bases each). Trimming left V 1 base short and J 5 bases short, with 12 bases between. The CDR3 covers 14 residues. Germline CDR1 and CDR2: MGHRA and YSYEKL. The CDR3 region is CASSQVGPGHEQYF. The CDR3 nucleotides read TGCGCCAGCAGCCAAGTGGGACCAGGGCACGAGCAGTACTTC.

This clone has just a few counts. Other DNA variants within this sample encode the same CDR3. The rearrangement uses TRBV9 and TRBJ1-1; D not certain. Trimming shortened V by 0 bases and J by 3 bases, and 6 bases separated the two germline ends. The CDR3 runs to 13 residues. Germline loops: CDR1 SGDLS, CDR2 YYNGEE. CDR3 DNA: TGTGCCAGCAGCGTAGGCGGCTACACTGAAGCTTTCTTT. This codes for CASSVGGYTEAFF.

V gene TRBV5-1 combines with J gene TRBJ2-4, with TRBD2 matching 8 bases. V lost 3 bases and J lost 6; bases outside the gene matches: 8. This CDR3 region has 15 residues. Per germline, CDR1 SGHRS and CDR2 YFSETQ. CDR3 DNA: TGCGCCAGCAGCTCCTCAGGACTAGCTCGAAACATTCAGTACTTC. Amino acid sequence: CASSSSGLARNIQYF.

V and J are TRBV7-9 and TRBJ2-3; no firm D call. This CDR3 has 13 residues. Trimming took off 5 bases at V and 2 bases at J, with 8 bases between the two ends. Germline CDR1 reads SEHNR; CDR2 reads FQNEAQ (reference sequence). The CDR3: CASSPIPTDTQYF. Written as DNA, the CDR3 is TGTGCCAGCAGCCCTATCCCCACAGATACGCAGTATTTT.

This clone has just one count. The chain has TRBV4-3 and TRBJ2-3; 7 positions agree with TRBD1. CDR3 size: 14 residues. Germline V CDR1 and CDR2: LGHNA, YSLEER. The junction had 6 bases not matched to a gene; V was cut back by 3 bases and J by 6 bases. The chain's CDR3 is CASSQRGPLDTQYF. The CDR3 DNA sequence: TGCGCCAGCAGCCAGAGGGGGCCCCTTGATACGCAGTATTTT.

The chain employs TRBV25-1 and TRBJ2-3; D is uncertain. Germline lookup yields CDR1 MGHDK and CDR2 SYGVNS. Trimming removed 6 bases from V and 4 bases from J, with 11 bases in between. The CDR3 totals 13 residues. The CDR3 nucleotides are TGTGCCAGCAGACAGTATAGCCCAGATACGCAGTATTTT. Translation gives CASRQYSPDTQYF.

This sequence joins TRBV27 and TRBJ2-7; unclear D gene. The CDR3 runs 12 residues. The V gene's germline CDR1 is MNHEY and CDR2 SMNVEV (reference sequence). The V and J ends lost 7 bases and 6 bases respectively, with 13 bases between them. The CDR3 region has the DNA TGTGCCAGCACCTCATCCGGGTCCGAGCAGTACTTC. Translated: CASTSSGSEQYF.

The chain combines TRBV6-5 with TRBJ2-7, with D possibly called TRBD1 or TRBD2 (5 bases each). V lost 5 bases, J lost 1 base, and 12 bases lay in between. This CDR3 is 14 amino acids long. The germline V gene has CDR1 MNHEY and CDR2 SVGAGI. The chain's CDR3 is CASSNRDLSYEQYF. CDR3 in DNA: TGTGCCAGCAGTAACCGGGACCTATCCTACGAGCAGTACTTC.

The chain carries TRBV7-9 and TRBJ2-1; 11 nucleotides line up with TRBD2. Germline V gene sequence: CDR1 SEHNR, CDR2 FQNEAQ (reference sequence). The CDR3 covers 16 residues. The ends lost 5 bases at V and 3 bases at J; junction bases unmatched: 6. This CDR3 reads CASSPGTSGFYNEQFF. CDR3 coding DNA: TGTGCCAGCAGCCCCGGGACTAGCGGATTCTACAATGAGCAGTTCTTC.

The CDR3 region is CASSPGQLGSYEQYF. The CDR3 DNA reads TGTGCCAGCAGCCCCGGACAGCTAGGGTCCTACGAGCAGTACTTC. The chain couples TRBV13 to TRBJ2-7, with a possible D match to TRBD1 (6 bases). The ends were cut back, 5 bases at V and 1 base at J, with 15 bases in the middle. The CDR3 has 15 residues. Per germline, CDR1 PRHDT and CDR2 FYEKMQ (reference sequence). The full variable domain, its missing parts supplied by reference TRBV13 and TRBJ2-7, is AAGVIQSPRHLIKEKRETATLKCYPIPRHDTVYWYQQGPGQDPQFLISFYEKMQSDKGSIPDRFSAQQFSDYHSELNMSSLELGDSALYFCASSPGQLGSYEQYFGPGTRLTVT.